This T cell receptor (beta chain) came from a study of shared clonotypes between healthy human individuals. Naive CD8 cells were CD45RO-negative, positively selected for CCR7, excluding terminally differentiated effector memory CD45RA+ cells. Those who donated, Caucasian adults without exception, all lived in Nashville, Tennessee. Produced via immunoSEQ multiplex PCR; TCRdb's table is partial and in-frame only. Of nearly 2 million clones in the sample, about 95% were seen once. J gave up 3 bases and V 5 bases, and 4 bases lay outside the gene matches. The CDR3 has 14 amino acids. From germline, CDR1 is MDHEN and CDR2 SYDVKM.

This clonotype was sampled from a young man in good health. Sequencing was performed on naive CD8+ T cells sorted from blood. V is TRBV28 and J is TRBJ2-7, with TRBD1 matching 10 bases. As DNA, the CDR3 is TGTGCCAGCAGTACGACAGGGGGCGACTACGAGCAGTACTTC. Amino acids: CASSTTGGDYEQYF.